This T cell receptor (beta chain) stems from a study of blood T cell repertoires in COVID-19. At the level of the study: Both acute and convalescent COVID-19 samples were obtained from the United States, Italy and Spain.

The V segment lost 6 bases and the J segment 7 bases; nucleotides outside the gene matches: 19. This CDR3 is built from 17 residues. CDR1 is MGHDK, CDR2 SYGVNS, per germline. The assay was immunoSEQ multiplex PCR, and TCRdb's table has in-frame clones only and misses some. This repertoire shows 84,000 or so clones, approximately 80% found once; its top ten account for roughly a sixth. This TCR was sampled from an elderly woman with acute or convalescent COVID-19. Specimen: peripheral blood. The genes are TRBV25-1 and TRBJ1-2, with 8 nucleotides matching TRBD1. In DNA form, the CDR3 reads TGTGCCAGCAGCCACCCTGGCATCGACAGGGGCCTCGGTGGCTACACCTTC. Translated: CASSHPGIDRGLGGYTF.